The clone carrying this T cell receptor (beta chain) was observed a few times. Its antigen is not identified. The data originate from a study of T cell repertoires in cytomegalovirus infection. Study summary: Selection of CMV epitopes for the study included recently identified HLA-C-restricted and well-studied HLA-B-restricted ones. It can be stated that public TCR beta signatures indicated CMV infection as well as a matching HLA type.

Study-level results: Cumulative frequency of public TCR beta families picked out carriers of CMV plus the relevant HLA. CMV-specific TCR beta clonotypes restricted by HLA-C dominated the ex vivo response.

TCRdb called the reads again in MiXCR, with one record for every CDR3 protein. The data show about a million distinct CDR3 sequences, roughly 31% seen once. Germline V CDR1 and CDR2: SGHNT, YYREEE (reference sequence). The CDR3 consists of 15 residues. V trimming: 2 bases; J trimming: 6 bases; junction bases outside the gene matches: 6. This receptor was taken from a human donor in good health (CMV status not recorded). Some clones in this sample may be carry-over from other donors' samples. The material was cultured CD8+ T cells from PBMCs, obtained from culture after CMV antigen stimulation. The genes are TRBV5-4 and TRBJ2-1, with 9 bases aligning to TRBD2. The CDR3 reads CASSFSGGPLNEQFF. The CDR3 nucleotides are TGTGCCAGCAGCTTTAGCGGGGGTCCTCTCAATGAGCAGTTCTTC.